This entry concerns a single T cell receptor (beta chain). Its antigen is unknown. A read error may account for a junction end that differs from germline. The data were obtained in a study of tumor-infiltrating lymphocytes in primary liver carcinoma. Study overall: Men as well as women, aged 30 to 69 years, made up the patients. Overall study results and limits: Only about 7.5-25% of top clones were detected in all five tumor regions.

The CDR3 sequence is 13 residues long. CDR1 SQVTM and CDR2 ANQGSEA come from the germline V gene. Using a constant-region primer together with ProtoScript II reverse transcriptase, TCR beta cDNA was made from 500 to 650 ng of total RNA. Slightly modified ARM-PCR, run as three nested multiplex PCR rounds, produced the TCR beta libraries. With TRBV1-TRBV30 forward primers and a C-beta reverse primer, the first two PCR rounds were run for 10 to 11 cycles each. TCRdb re-derived calls from the multiplex PCR reads in MiXCR, one entry per CDR3 protein. The repertoire includes roughly 190,000 distinct CDR3 sequences, around four fifths of them detected once, and less than 20% sits in the top ten. Each 20-30 mg portion of unsorted bulk tissue served as the source for co-extraction of RNA and DNA. Per tumor, sampling covered five separate regions.

The sequenced sample was tumor tissue from primary liver carcinoma. V usage is TRBV29-1 and J usage is TRBJ2-1, with D perhaps being TRBD1 or TRBD2 (5 bases each). This clonotype was obtained from a man in his forties with primary liver carcinoma and hepatitis B virus infection. CDR3 in DNA: TGCAGCGTTGATAAGGGACCGCCCAATGAGAAGTTGTTC. Residues: CSVDKGPPNEKLF.